A selection of T cell receptor beta chains follows, all from one sample in a study of T-cell memory formation after mild COVID-19. TCRdb called the 5' RACE reads again in MiXCR, with one record for every CDR3 protein. Of 250,000 to 300,000 distinct CDR3 sequences in the sample, roughly 17% are singletons; the top ten hold more than 20%. Sequencing was carried out using PBMCs or a T cell subset sorted from them (not recorded which). The receptor set was obtained from a man aged 18 to 35 who had mild COVID-19 (a few samples of this study predate the infection). Cell type and time point are not known. The conserved cysteine and the conserved F or W are not part of the CDR3 here.

V gene	J gene	CDR3 protein
TRBV12-3/TRBV12-4	TRBJ1-2	ASSLQGALGYT
TRBV5-1	TRBJ2-7	ASRLGGSYEQY
TRBV12-3/TRBV12-4	TRBJ2-5	ASRPHLGAGRGDETQY
TRBV4-2	TRBJ2-6	ASSQTGGANVLT
TRBV7-2	TRBJ1-6	ASSQLLIGTGDSPLH
TRBV14	TRBJ2-7	ASSQTLHSYEQY
TRBV7-2	TRBJ2-5	ASSSGVTSGGQETQY
TRBV4-2	TRBJ2-3	ASSQVSGLLTDTQY
TRBV7-6	TRBJ2-2	ASSSTAPAEELF
TRBV12-3/TRBV12-4	NA	ASSFNGEETQY
TRBV5-1	TRBJ1-4	ASSLQGVSVTNEKLF
TRBV11-2	TRBJ1-6	ASRHRVGVSPLH
TRBV12-3/TRBV12-4	TRBJ1-3	ASSLLGHHIY
TRBV6-5	TRBJ2-1	ASSPGSAQGNNEQF
TRBV27	TRBJ2-1	ASRVGVYRRGTNSVNEQF
TRBV6-2/TRBV6-3	TRBJ1-2	ASSYRHGYT
TRBV5-1	TRBJ1-2	ASSLGQGDYGYT
TRBV7-6	TRBJ2-7	ASSFGQTYEQY
TRBV11-2	TRBJ2-4	ASSSLRGPKNIQY
TRBV20-1	TRBJ1-4	SARGIVEVSSEKLF
TRBV7-2	TRBJ1-4	ASSLLGDGSEKLF
TRBV6-6	TRBJ2-1	ASTKTGGNEQF
TRBV5-5	TRBJ2-1	ASSPRLAGGAYNEQF
TRBV5-1	TRBJ2-5	ASSTGTSGGAWETQY
TRBV4-1	TRBJ2-3	ASSRGLAGASQY
TRBV4-3	TRBJ1-5	ASSQDGSGMRENQPQH